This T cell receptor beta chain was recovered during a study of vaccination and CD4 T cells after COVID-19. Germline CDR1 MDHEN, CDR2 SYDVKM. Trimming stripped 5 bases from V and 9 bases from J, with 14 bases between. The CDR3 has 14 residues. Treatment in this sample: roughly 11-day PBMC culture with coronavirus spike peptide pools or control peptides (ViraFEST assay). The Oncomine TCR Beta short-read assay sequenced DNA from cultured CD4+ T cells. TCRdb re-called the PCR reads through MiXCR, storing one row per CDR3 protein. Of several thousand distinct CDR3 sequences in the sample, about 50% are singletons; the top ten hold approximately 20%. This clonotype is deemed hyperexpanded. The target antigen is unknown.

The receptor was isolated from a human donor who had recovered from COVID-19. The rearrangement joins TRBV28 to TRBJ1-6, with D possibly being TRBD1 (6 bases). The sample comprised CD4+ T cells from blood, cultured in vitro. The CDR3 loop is CASSRRGGSSPLHF. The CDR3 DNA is TGTGCCAGCAGTCGCAGGGGAGGGAGTTCACCCCTCCACTTT.